One sample yielded the 7 T cell receptor beta chains listed below, sequenced in a study of tumor-infiltrating lymphocytes in localized non-small cell lung cancer. Only in-frame clones appear in the TCRdb table, and some are missing; sequencing was by immunoSEQ multiplex PCR. The table records 25,000 or so clones, roughly 69% of them present only once. The sequenced sample was lung tumor tissue. These receptors came from a human donor with non-small cell lung cancer.

This clone appeared a single time. The chain employs TRBV7-3 and TRBJ2-1; 8 nucleotides align to TRBD1. Germline V CDR1 and CDR2: SGHTA, FQGTGA. With V trimmed by 4 bases and J by 8 bases, 7 bases remained unmatched. The CDR3 has 14 amino acids. The CDR3 region has the DNA TGTGCCAGCAGCTCCACGACAGGGGATTATGAGCAGTTCTTC. Amino acid sequence: CASSSTTGDYEQFF.

This clone is classed as medium-sized. This rearrangement joins TRBV7-9 to TRBJ1-1; D remains unclear. CDR1 and CDR2 (germline): SEHNR, FQNEAQ (reference sequence). V gave up 0 bases and J gave up 1 base, with 6 bases separating them. The CDR3 consists of 14 residues. The CDR3 spells CASSLALGNTEAFF. CDR3 DNA: TGTGCCAGCAGCTTAGCCCTTGGGAACACTGAAGCTTTCTTT.

The chain is built from TRBV2 and TRBJ2-7; 9 bases match TRBD1. This CDR3 is 14 amino acids long. Germline CDR1 SNHLY, CDR2 FYNNEI. Unmatched junction bases numbered 7, after V lost 6 bases and J lost 4 bases. The CDR3 sequence: CASRLQGANYEQYF. The CDR3, as DNA: TGTGCCAGCAGACTACAGGGGGCTAATTACGAGCAGTACTTC. Filled out from reference TRBV2 and TRBJ2-7, the complete variable domain reads EPEVTQTPSHQVTQMGQEVILRCVPISNHLYFYWYRQILGQKVEFLVSFYNNEISEKSEIFDDQFSVERPDGSNFTLKIRSTKLEDSAMYFCASRLQGANYEQYFGPGTRLTVT.

The genes are TRBV28 and TRBJ2-7, with 7 bases lining up with TRBD1. Germline CDR1 is MDHEN and CDR2 is SYDVKM. The trim removed 3 bases at V and 13 bases at J, leaving 12 bases unmatched. The CDR3 runs 13 residues. The CDR3 coding sequence is TGTGCCAGCAGTTTTGATCGTTGGGGACAGCCCTACTTC. Translating it yields CASSFDRWGQPYF.

The chain uses TRBV11-2 and TRBJ2-2; no reliable D call. There are 13 residues in the CDR3. V was clipped by 6 bases and J by 13 bases, with 18 bases between them. The germline V gene has CDR1 SGHAT and CDR2 FQNNGV. CDR3: CASSSSGPTRLFF. Written as DNA, the CDR3 is TGTGCCAGCAGTTCTTCTGGACCCACCAGGCTGTTTTTT. Full variable domain (outside the CDR3, taken from reference TRBV11-2 and TRBJ2-2): EAGVAQSPRYKIIEKRQSVAFWCNPISGHATLYWYQQILGQGPKLLIQFQNNGVVDDSQLPKDRFSAERLKGVDSTLKIQPAKLEDSAVYLCASSSSGPTRLFFGEGSRLTVL.

The V gene is TRBV7-9, the J gene TRBJ1-3; D is undetermined. Per germline, CDR1 SEHNR and CDR2 FQNEAQ (reference sequence). The V gene lost 6 bases and the J gene lost 0 bases, with 12 bases spanning the gap. The CDR3 is 15 amino acids. The CDR3 bases are TGTGCCAGCAGGCGGGCAGAATCCTCTGGAAACACCATATATTTT. This encodes CASRRAESSGNTIYF.

The table lists this clone with a few counts. The CDR3, as DNA: TGTGCCAGTAGTCTGGACTACACCGGGGAGCTGTTTTTT. Translated: CASSLDYTGELFF. J is TRBJ2-2 and V is TRBV19, with a possible D match to TRBD2 (5 bases). The CDR3 runs 13 residues. CDR1 and CDR2 (germline): LNHDA, SQIVND (reference sequence). Trimming removed 5 bases at V and 3 bases at J, with 7 bases between.